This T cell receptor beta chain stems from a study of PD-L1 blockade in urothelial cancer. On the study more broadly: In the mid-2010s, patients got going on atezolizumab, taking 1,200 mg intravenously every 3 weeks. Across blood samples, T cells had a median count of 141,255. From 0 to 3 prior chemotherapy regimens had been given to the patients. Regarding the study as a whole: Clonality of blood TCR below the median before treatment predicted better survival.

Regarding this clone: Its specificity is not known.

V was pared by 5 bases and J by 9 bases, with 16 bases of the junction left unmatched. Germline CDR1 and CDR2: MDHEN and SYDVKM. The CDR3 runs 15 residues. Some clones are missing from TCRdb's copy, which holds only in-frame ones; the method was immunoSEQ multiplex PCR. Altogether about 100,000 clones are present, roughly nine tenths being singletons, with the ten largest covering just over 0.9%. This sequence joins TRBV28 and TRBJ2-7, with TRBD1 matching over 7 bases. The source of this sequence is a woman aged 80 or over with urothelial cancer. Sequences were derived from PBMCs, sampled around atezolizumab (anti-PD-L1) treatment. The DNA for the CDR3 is TGTGCCAGCAGTCCCGGGACAGCCCTGTACGAAGGGCAGTACTTC. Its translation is CASSPGTALYEGQYF.